The present entry profiles one T cell receptor beta chain with its context. The protocol was immunoSEQ multiplex PCR, while the TCRdb copy is restricted to in-frame clones and leaves out a portion. The table includes around 71,000 clones, about 91% detected once. The entry originates in a study of T cell changes during pregnancy in multiple sclerosis. Between the trimmed V and J ends, which lost 4 bases and 8 bases, there was a span of 11 bases. Germline V gene sequence: CDR1 GTSNPN, CDR2 SVGIG (reference sequence). The CDR3 is made up of 12 amino acids. The starting material was peripheral blood, obtained after pregnancy. The rearrangement links TRBV30 to TRBJ1-4; D perhaps matches TRBD1 (6 bases). The receptor's source is a female donor with multiple sclerosis, enrolled in a pregnancy study. The CDR3 DNA sequence: TGTGCCTGGAACGATCAGGGGGAAAAACTGTTTTTT. Protein product: CAWNDQGEKLFF.